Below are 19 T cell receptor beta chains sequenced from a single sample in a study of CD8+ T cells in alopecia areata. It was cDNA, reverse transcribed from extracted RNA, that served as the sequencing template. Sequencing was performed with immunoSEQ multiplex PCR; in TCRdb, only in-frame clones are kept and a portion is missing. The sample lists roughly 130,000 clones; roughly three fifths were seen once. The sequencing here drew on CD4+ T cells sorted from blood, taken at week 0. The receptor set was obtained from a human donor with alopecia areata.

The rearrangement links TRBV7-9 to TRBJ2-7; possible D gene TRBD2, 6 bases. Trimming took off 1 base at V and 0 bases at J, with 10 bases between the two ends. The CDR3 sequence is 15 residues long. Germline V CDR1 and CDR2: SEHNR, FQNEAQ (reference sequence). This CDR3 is CASSLVAASSYEQYF. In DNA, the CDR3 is TGTGCCAGCAGCTTAGTAGCGGCCTCCTCCTACGAGCAGTACTTC.

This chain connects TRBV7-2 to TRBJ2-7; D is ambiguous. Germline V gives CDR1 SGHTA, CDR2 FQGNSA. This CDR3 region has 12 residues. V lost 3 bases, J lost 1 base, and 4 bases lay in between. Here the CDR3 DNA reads TGTGCCAGCAGCTTCCTATCCTACGAGCAGTACTTC. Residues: CASSFLSYEQYF. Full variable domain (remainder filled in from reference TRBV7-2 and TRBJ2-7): GAGVSQSPSNKVTEKGKDVELRCDPISGHTALYWYRQSLGQGLEFLIYFQGNSAPDKSGLPSDRFSAERTGGSVSTLTIQRTQQEDSAVYLCASSFLSYEQYFGPGTRLTVT.

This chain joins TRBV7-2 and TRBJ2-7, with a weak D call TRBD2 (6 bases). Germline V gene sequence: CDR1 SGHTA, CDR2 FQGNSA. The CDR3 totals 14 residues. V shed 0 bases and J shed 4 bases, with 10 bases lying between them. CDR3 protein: CASSLAGLPYEQYF. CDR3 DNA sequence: TGTGCCAGCAGCTTAGCGGGACTTCCATACGAGCAGTACTTC. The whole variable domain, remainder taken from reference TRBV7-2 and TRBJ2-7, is GAGVSQSPSNKVTEKGKDVELRCDPISGHTALYWYRQSLGQGLEFLIYFQGNSAPDKSGLPSDRFSAERTGGSVSTLTIQRTQQEDSAVYLCASSLAGLPYEQYFGPGTRLTVT.

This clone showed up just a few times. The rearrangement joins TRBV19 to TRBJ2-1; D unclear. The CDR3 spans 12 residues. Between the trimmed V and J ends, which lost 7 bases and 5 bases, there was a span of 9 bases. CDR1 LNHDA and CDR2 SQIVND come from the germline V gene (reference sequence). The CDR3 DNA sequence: TGTGCCAGTATACCCCCCCACAATGAGCAGTTCTTC. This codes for CASIPPHNEQFF. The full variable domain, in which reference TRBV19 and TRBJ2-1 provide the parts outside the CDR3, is DGGITQSPKYLFRKEGQNVTLSCEQNLNHDAMYWYRQDPGQGLRLIYYSQIVNDFQKGDIAEGYSVSREKKESFPLTVTSAQKNPTAFYLCASIPPHNEQFFGPGTRLTVL.

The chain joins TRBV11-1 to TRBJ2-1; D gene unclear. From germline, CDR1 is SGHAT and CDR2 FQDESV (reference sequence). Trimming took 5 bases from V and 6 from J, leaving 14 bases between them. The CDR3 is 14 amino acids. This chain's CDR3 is CASSRIEGFNEQFF. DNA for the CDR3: TGTGCCAGCAGCCGAATCGAAGGGTTCAATGAGCAGTTCTTC.

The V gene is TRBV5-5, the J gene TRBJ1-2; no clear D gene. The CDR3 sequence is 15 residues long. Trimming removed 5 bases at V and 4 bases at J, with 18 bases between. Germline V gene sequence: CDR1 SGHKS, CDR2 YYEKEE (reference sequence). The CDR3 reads CASRRPGERVYGYTF. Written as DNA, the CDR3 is TGTGCCAGCAGGAGACCGGGCGAAAGGGTCTATGGCTACACCTTC.

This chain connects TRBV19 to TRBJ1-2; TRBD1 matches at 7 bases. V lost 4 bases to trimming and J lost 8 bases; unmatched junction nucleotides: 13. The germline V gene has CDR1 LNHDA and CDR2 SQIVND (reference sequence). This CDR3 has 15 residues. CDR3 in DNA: TGTGCCAGTAGTACTGGACAGGAAGCGAGAGGGGGCTACACCTTC. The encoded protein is CASSTGQEARGGYTF.

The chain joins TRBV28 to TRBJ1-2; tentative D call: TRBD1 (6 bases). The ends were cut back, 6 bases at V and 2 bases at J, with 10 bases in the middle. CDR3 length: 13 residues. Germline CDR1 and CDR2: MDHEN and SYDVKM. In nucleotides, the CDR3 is TGTGCCAGCAGCCTCGGACAGAACTATGGCTACACCTTC. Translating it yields CASSLGQNYGYTF.

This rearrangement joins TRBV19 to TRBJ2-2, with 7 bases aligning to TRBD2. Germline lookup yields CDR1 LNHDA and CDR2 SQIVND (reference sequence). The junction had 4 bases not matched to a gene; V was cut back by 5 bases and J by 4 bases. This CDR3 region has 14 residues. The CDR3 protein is CASSPGTTTGELFF. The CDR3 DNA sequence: TGTGCCAGTAGTCCCGGGACTACCACCGGGGAGCTGTTTTTT.

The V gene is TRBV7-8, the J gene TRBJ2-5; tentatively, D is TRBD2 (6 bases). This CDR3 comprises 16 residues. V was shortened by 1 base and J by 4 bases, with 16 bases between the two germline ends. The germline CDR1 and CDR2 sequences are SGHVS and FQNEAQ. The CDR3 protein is CASSLVLAGGGETQYF. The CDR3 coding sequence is TGTGCCAGCAGCTTAGTACTAGCCGGGGGAGGAGAGACCCAGTACTTC.

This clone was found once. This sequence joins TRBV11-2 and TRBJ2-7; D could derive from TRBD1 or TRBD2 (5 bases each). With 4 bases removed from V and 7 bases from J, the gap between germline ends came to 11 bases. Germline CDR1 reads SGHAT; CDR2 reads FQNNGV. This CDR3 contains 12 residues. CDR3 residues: CASSSTRGEQYF. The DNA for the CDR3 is TGTGCCAGCAGCTCAACTAGGGGTGAGCAGTACTTC.

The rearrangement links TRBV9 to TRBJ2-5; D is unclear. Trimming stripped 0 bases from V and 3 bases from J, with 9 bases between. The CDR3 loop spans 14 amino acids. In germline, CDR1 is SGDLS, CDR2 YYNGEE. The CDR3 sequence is CASSVAPTEETQYF. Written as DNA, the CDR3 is TGTGCCAGCAGCGTAGCCCCGACGGAAGAGACCCAGTACTTC. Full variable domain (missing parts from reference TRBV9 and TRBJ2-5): DSGVTQTPKHLITATGQRVTLRCSPRSGDLSVYWYQQSLDQGLQFLIQYYNGEERAKGNILERFSAQQFPDLHSELNLSSLELGDSALYFCASSVAPTEETQYFGPGTRLLVL.

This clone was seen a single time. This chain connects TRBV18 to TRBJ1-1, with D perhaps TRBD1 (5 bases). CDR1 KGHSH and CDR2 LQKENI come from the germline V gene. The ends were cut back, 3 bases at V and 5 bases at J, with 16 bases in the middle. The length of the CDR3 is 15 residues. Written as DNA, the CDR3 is TGTGCCAGCTCACCCCAAGCCCCGGGGCCAACTGAAGCTTTCTTT. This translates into CASSPQAPGPTEAFF.

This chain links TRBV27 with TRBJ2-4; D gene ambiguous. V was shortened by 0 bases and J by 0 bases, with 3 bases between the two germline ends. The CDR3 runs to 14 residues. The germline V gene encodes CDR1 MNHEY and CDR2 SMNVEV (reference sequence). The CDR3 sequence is CASSLSRAKNIQYF. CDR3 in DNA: TGTGCCAGCAGTTTATCCAGAGCCAAAAACATTCAGTACTTC.

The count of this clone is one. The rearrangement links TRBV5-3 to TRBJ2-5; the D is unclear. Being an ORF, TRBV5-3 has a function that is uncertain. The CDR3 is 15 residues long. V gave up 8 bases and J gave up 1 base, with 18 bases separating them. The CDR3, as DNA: TGTGCCAGCGTCGAGAGAGTTGGCTTCCAAGAGACCCAGTACTTC. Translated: CASVERVGFQETQYF.

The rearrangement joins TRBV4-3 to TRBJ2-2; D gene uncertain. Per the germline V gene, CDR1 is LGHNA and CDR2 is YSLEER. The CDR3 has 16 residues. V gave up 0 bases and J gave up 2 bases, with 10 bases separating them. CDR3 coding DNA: TGCGCCAGCAGCCAAGATGGAGTGCGTAACACCGGGGAGCTGTTTTTT. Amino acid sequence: CASSQDGVRNTGELFF.

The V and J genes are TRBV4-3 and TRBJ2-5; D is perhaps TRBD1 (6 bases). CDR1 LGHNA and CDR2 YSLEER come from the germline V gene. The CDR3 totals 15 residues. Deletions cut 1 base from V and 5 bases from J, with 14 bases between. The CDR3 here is CASSQGGRGYETQYF. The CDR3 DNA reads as TGCGCCAGCAGCCAAGGCGGCAGGGGCTACGAGACCCAGTACTTC.

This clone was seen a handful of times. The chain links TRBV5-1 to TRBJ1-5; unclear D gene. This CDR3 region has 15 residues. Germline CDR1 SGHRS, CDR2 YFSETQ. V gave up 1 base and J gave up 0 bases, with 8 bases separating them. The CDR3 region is CASSLTDASNQPQHF. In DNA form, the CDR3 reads TGCGCCAGCAGCTTGACAGACGCTAGCAATCAGCCCCAGCATTTT.

CDR3 in DNA: TGCGCCAGCAGCTGGGACAGCTATGGCTACACCTTC. Protein product: CASSWDSYGYTF. The chain carries TRBV5-1 and TRBJ1-2, with 7 positions matching TRBD1. Germline lookup yields CDR1 SGHRS and CDR2 YFSETQ. With V trimmed by 3 bases and J by 4 bases, 0 bases remained unmatched. The CDR3 is made up of 12 amino acids.